The subject of this entry is one T cell receptor beta chain. Its antigen is not known. These data originate in a study of cytomegalovirus exposure and HLA in healthy donors. Study in general: The same platform was used for the 100 to 150 validation repertoires as for the approximately 610 first-cohort repertoires, as reported in a later analysis.

Sequenced by immunoSEQ multiplex PCR; TCRdb stores in-frame clones only, minus some. This sample has 300,000 or so clones, with roughly 90% found just once. Findings of the study overall: The tendency of first-cohort TCR clusters to co-occur in the 120 or so validation repertoires was identified by a subsequent analysis.

CDR3 length: 19 amino acids. Looked up from germline, CDR1 is MGHRA and CDR2 is YSYEKL. V shed 0 bases and J 0 bases; nucleotides not matched to a gene: 10. The donors formed part of the approximately 130-subject validation cohort, distinct from the roughly 660-subject first cohort. The rearrangement links TRBV4-1 to TRBJ2-3; 9 nucleotides align to TRBD2. Specimen: PBMCs. The source is a young man in good health and CMV-seronegative. The CDR3 nucleotides are TGCGCCAGCAGCCAAGATCCAGGGCGGGGGGGTCCTAGCACAGATACGCAGTATTTT. It encodes CASSQDPGRGGPSTDTQYF.